One and the same sample provided the 21 T cell receptor beta chains below, sequenced in a study of blood T cell repertoires in COVID-19. Profiled with immunoSEQ multiplex PCR; TCRdb holds only in-frame clones, not every one. In the table there are a few hundred thousand clones, about 89% of which are singletons. The sequenced sample was PBMCs or T cells enriched from blood (not recorded which). These TCRs come from a woman aged 30 to 39 who had recovered from COVID-19.

V gene TRBV9 combines with J gene TRBJ2-3, with 9 bases identical to TRBD2. This CDR3 comprises 17 residues. Germline V lookup: CDR1 SGDLS, CDR2 YYNGEE. The V and J ends lost 3 bases and 4 bases, in that order; junction bases with no gene match: 12. CDR3 protein: CASSGGPGGRAADTQYF. The CDR3 DNA reads as TGTGCCAGCAGCGGGGGCCCGGGCGGGAGGGCCGCAGATACGCAGTATTTT.

This clone was picked up one time. V gene TRBV10-3 combines with J gene TRBJ1-5, with 7 bases aligning to TRBD1. Unmatched junction bases numbered 5, after V lost 6 bases and J lost 9 bases. CDR1 is ENHRY and CDR2 is SYGVKD in the germline V gene. CDR3 length: 12 residues. The CDR3 region has the DNA TGTGCCATCAGAATCCCAGGGGGGCCCCAGCATTTT. It yields the protein CAIRIPGGPQHF.

The V gene is TRBV13, the J gene TRBJ1-4, with D uncertain. Germline V CDR1 and CDR2: PRHDT, FYEKMQ (reference sequence). CDR3 length: 14 residues. The ends were cut back, 1 base at V and 4 bases at J, with 7 bases in the middle. The CDR3 DNA reads TGTGCCAGCAGCTTAGTAGAATTTAATGAAAAACTGTTTTTT. The encoded protein is CASSLVEFNEKLFF.

The V gene is TRBV25-1, the J gene TRBJ2-3; D possibly corresponds to TRBD2 (6 bases). The CDR3 is 14 amino acids. The V end was cut by 7 bases, the J end by 3 bases, with 14 bases between. Germline V CDR1 and CDR2: MGHDK, SYGVNS. Here the CDR3 reads CASTETGVTDTQYF. DNA of the CDR3: TGTGCCAGCACCGAGACGGGAGTTACAGATACGCAGTATTTT.

This chain links TRBV7-9 with TRBJ2-5; possibly TRBD1 for D (7 bases). The CDR3 is made up of 18 amino acids. Trimming shortened V by 5 bases and J by 5 bases, and 27 bases separated the two germline ends. Germline V lookup: CDR1 SEHNR, CDR2 FQNEAQ (reference sequence). Here the CDR3 DNA reads TGTGCCAGCAGCCCAGGGGGGACTTTAGCCGTTTTCAGGGAGACCCAGTACTTC. It specifies CASSPGGTLAVFRETQYF.

This clone was seen more than once but under ten times. The chain's CDR3 is CASTPQSYNEQFF. The CDR3 nucleotides are TGTGCCAGCACCCCCCAGTCCTACAATGAGCAGTTCTTC. The chain uses TRBV21-1 and TRBJ2-1; TRBD1 is taken as the D call from the table, unchecked against the DNA. TRBV21-1 is a documented pseudogene. This CDR3 spans 13 amino acids.

V gene TRBV20-1 combines with J gene TRBJ1-5; the match to TRBD1 covers 8 bases. CDR3 length: 14 residues. V lost 3 bases, J lost 8 bases, and 9 bases stayed unmatched. In germline, CDR1 is DFQATT, CDR2 SNEGSKA (reference sequence). CDR3 sequence (DNA): TGCAGTGCTAGTCCTAGGACAGGGTATAAGCCCCAGCATTTT. Translation: CSASPRTGYKPQHF.

The chain uses TRBV2 and TRBJ2-1; possible D gene TRBD2, 7 bases. This CDR3 is 13 amino acids long. Trimming pared 8 bases from V and 6 bases from J, leaving 14 bases between. Germline V CDR1 and CDR2: SNHLY, FYNNEI. The CDR3 region is CASGGREINEQFF. CDR3 in DNA: TGTGCCAGCGGGGGGCGGGAGATCAATGAGCAGTTCTTC.

V is TRBV4-3 and J is TRBJ2-1, with TRBD2 matching 9 bases. This CDR3 contains 14 residues. Per the germline V gene, CDR1 is LGHNA and CDR2 is YSLEER. Trimming took 1 base from V and 9 from J; bases not matched to a gene: 4. The CDR3 loop reads CASSQASGTGEQFF. In DNA, the CDR3 is TGCGCCAGCAGCCAAGCTAGCGGGACGGGTGAGCAGTTCTTC.

The chain recombines TRBV24-1 with TRBJ2-7; perhaps TRBD2 as D (5 bases). V was clipped by 4 bases and J by 0 bases, with 6 bases between them. Germline CDR1 is KGHDR and CDR2 is SFDVKD. This CDR3 contains 13 residues. The CDR3 sequence is CATSEGSSYEQYF. CDR3 in DNA: TGTGCCACCAGTGAAGGGAGCTCCTACGAGCAGTACTTC.

The chain couples TRBV6-6 to TRBJ2-3, with 9 positions matching TRBD2. The length of the CDR3 is 17 residues. Trimming took 5 bases from V and 5 from J; bases not matched to a gene: 14. The germline V gene has CDR1 MNHNY and CDR2 SVGAGI (reference sequence). Written as DNA, the CDR3 is TGTGCCAGCAGTCAACCCCGGGGTAGCGGGAGTGTAGATACGCAGTATTTT. Protein product: CASSQPRGSGSVDTQYF.

The rearrangement uses TRBV9 and TRBJ2-3; 9 bases map to TRBD2. The CDR3 runs to 15 residues. Germline CDR1 reads SGDLS; CDR2 reads YYNGEE. V shed 7 bases and J 4 bases; nucleotides not matched to a gene: 10. DNA of the CDR3: TGTGCCAGCGGGATACGCGGGAGGGCCCCAGATACGCAGTATTTT. Its translation is CASGIRGRAPDTQYF.

The chain joins TRBV25-1 to TRBJ1-1, with 8 bases that match TRBD1. J gave up 7 bases and V 4 bases, and 2 bases lay outside the gene matches. Germline loops: CDR1 MGHDK, CDR2 SYGVNS. The CDR3 runs to 12 residues. CDR3 residues: CASSAGTGEAFF. The CDR3 nucleotides read TGTGCCAGCAGTGCTGGGACAGGTGAAGCTTTCTTT.

V and J are TRBV28 and TRBJ1-5, with 7 bases fitting TRBD1. CDR3 length: 13 amino acids. The V segment lost 5 bases and the J segment 9 bases; nucleotides outside the gene matches: 7. Germline-derived CDR1 and CDR2 are MDHEN and SYDVKM. The CDR3 region has the DNA TGTGCCAGCAGTCCGACAGGGAGTCTGCCCCAGCATTTT. Translated: CASSPTGSLPQHF.

V is TRBV18 and J is TRBJ2-7; 11 bases align to TRBD2. CDR1 and CDR2 (germline): KGHSH, LQKENI. The V gene end was trimmed by 5 bases and the J gene end by 2 bases; junction bases not matched to a gene: 5. The CDR3 is made up of 15 amino acids. CDR3 region: CASSIGTSGTYEQYF. The CDR3 DNA sequence: TGTGCCAGCTCAATAGGGACTAGCGGAACCTACGAGCAGTACTTC.

The chain couples TRBV27 to TRBJ2-1; TRBD2 matches at 9 bases. This CDR3 comprises 15 residues. The germline gives CDR1 MNHEY, CDR2 SMNVEV (reference sequence). Trimming at V came to 4 bases and at J to 4 bases, leaving 5 bases not matched to a gene. In DNA, the CDR3 is TGTGCCAGCAGTTGGGGGCTAGCGGGGTACAATGAGCAGTTCTTC. The encoded protein is CASSWGLAGYNEQFF.

This rearrangement joins TRBV5-1 to TRBJ2-2, with 8 bases that match TRBD2. The J segment lost 3 bases and the V segment lost 3 bases, leaving 4 bases of the junction unmatched. The length of the CDR3 is 15 residues. Germline V gene sequence: CDR1 SGHRS, CDR2 YFSETQ. CDR3 in DNA: TGCGCCAGCAGCTCCGGGACTAGGTACACCGGGGAGCTGTTTTTT. Its protein product is CASSSGTRYTGELFF. Variable domain in full (rest from reference TRBV5-1 and TRBJ2-2): KAGVTQTPRYLIKTRGQQVTLSCSPISGHRSVSWYQQTPGQGLQFLFEYFSETQRNKGNFPGRFSGRQFSNSRSEMNVSTLELGDSALYLCASSSGTRYTGELFFGEGSRLTVL.

CDR3 sequence: CASSSLAAEQFF. The DNA for the CDR3 is TGTGCCAGCAGCTCACTAGCGGCTGAGCAGTTCTTC. The chain couples TRBV13 to TRBJ2-1; 8 bases align to TRBD2. Germline CDR1 reads PRHDT; CDR2 reads FYEKMQ (reference sequence). CDR3 length: 12 amino acids. V lost 4 bases, J lost 9 bases, and 2 bases stayed unmatched.

This sequence joins TRBV6-5 and TRBJ2-1, with TRBD2 identical over 11 bases. The germline V gene encodes CDR1 MNHEY and CDR2 SVGAGI. V shed 6 bases, J shed 5 bases, and the junction held 6 bases outside the gene matches. The CDR3 loop spans 15 amino acids. CDR3 protein: CASSRGTSGNNEQFF. CDR3 bases: TGTGCCAGCAGCCGAGGGACTAGCGGAAACAATGAGCAGTTCTTC.

V and J are TRBV6-5 and TRBJ1-2, with TRBD1 identical over 8 bases. The V segment lost 11 bases and the J segment 7 bases; nucleotides outside the gene matches: 12. There are 13 residues in the CDR3. CDR1 MNHEY and CDR2 SVGAGI come from the germline V gene. CDR3: CAGSPTGDSGYTF. CDR3 sequence (DNA): TGTGCCGGATCTCCGACAGGGGACAGTGGCTACACCTTC.

The V call is TRBV7-2, the J call TRBJ2-3, with D possibly TRBD2 on 6 matching bases. Trimming removed 5 bases at V and 7 bases at J, with 19 bases between. The CDR3 spans 15 residues. The germline gives CDR1 SGHTA, CDR2 FQGNSA. Here the CDR3 DNA reads TGTGCCAGCAGCATAACCGAGTGGGGACTCCATACGCAGTATTTT. As protein: CASSITEWGLHTQYF.